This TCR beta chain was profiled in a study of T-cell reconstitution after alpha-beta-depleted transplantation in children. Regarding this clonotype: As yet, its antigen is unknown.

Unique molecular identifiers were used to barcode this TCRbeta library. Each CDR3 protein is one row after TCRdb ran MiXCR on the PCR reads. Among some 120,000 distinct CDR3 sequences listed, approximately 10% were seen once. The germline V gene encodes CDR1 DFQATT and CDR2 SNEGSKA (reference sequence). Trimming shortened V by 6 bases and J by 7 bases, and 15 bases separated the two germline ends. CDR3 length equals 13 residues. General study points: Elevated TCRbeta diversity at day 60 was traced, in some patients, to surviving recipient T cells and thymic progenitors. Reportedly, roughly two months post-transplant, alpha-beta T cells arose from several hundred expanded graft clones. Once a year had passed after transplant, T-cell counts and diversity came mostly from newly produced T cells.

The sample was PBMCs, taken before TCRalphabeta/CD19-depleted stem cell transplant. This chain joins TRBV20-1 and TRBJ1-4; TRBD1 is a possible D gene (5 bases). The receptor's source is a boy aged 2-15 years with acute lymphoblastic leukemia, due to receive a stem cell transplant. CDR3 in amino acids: CSAEHRLSEKLFF. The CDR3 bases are TGCAGTGCCGAACACAGGTTGAGTGAAAAACTGTTTTTT.